This passage covers 23 T cell receptor beta chains from one sample sequenced in a study of T cell responses to AZD1222 COVID-19 vaccine (dated by TCRdb to 2020 to 2023). The time point label on this specimen signifies: baseline before first vaccination. Receptors were amplified or captured by the immunoSEQ multiplex PCR assay. Imported from immuneACCESS, the table was reduced by TCRdb to in-frame sequences with V and J called. These copies leave out some clones; in studies compared against another copy, an unresolved V gene accounts for under half, and the cause of the remainder is not known. The sample table contains around 61,000 clones; only one count was recorded for 70% to 90% of them. The ten top clones hold about 15% of the sample. The material was peripheral blood, obtained on day 0 of AZD1222 vaccination. The receptors here all came from an adult in good health.

The gene calls are TRBV11-2 and TRBJ2-7; possible D gene TRBD2, 5 bases. The CDR3 consists of 14 residues. V dropped 5 bases and J dropped 1 base, with 12 bases sitting between them. The V gene's germline CDR1 is SGHAT and CDR2 FQNNGV. This CDR3 is CASSQLDGSYEQYF. The CDR3 coding sequence is TGTGCCAGCAGCCAACTAGACGGGTCCTACGAGCAGTACTTC.

The chain links TRBV3-1 (or the pseudogene TRBV3-2) to TRBJ2-7, with 9 bases fitting TRBD1. V lost 4 bases to trimming and J lost 0 bases; unmatched junction nucleotides: 4. CDR1 LGHDT and CDR2 YNNKEL come from the germline V gene (reference sequence). The CDR3 length is 15 residues. The CDR3 region has the DNA TGTGCCAGCAGCCTACAGGGGGCTAGCTCCTACGAGCAGTACTTC. Its protein product is CASSLQGASSYEQYF.

This clone was observed a handful of times. The V and J genes are TRBV28 and TRBJ1-5, with D possibly TRBD1 on 6 matching bases. Germline V gives CDR1 MDHEN, CDR2 SYDVKM. The V end lost 6 bases, the J end lost 4 bases, and 19 bases lay between the germline ends. The length of the CDR3 is 16 residues. The CDR3 nucleotides are TGTGCCAGCAGATCAAACCGAGGGGGGAATAATCAGCCCCAGCATTTT. This translates into CASRSNRGGNNQPQHF.

The J gene is TRBJ1-2, the V gene TRBV27; D gene ambiguous. Trimming cost V 3 bases and J 7 bases, with 15 bases left between them. This CDR3 is built from 14 residues. Germline assignment: CDR1 MNHEY and CDR2 SMNVEV (reference sequence). This CDR3 is CASSFRGRDPGYTF. In nucleotides, the CDR3 is TGTGCCAGCAGTTTCCGCGGGCGAGATCCTGGCTACACCTTC.

The chain couples TRBV18 to TRBJ2-3; the match to TRBD1 covers 8 bases. V dropped 6 bases and J dropped 5; count of bases not matched to a gene: 7. This CDR3 is 14 amino acids long. In germline, CDR1 is KGHSH, CDR2 LQKENI. CDR3 residues: CASSPETGVDTQYF. DNA for the CDR3: TGTGCCAGCTCCCCGGAGACAGGGGTAGATACGCAGTATTTT.

This rearrangement joins TRBV5-1 to TRBJ2-2, with a tentative D call TRBD1 (6 bases). Between the trimmed V and J ends, which lost 0 bases and 5 bases, there was a span of 11 bases. Per germline, CDR1 SGHRS and CDR2 YFSETQ. This CDR3 region has 15 residues. The CDR3 coding sequence is TGCGCCAGCAGCTTGGTGGGGGCGCAAACCGGGGAGCTGTTTTTT. It is translated as CASSLVGAQTGELFF.

The gene calls are TRBV18 and TRBJ2-7, with 9 nucleotides matching TRBD2. The germline gives CDR1 KGHSH, CDR2 LQKENI. The CDR3 is made up of 15 amino acids. The J segment lost 5 bases and the V segment lost 5 bases, leaving 10 bases of the junction unmatched. Here the CDR3 reads CASSLLAGSMDEQYF. The CDR3 nucleotides are TGTGCCAGCTCATTACTAGCGGGTTCTATGGACGAGCAGTACTTC.

The DNA of the CDR3 is TGTGCCACCAGCAGGGGACAGGCCTATAATTCACCCCTCCACTTT. Encoded protein: CATSRGQAYNSPLHF. The chain joins TRBV15 to TRBJ1-6, with 8 bases aligning to TRBD1. CDR1 is LNHNV, CDR2 YYDKDF, per germline (reference sequence). V lost 3 bases to trimming and J lost 2 bases; unmatched junction nucleotides: 0. This CDR3 has 15 residues. Together with reference TRBV15 and TRBJ1-6, the CDR3 gives the full variable domain: DAMVIQNPRYQVTQFGKPVTLSCSQTLNHNVMYWYQQKSSQAPKLLFHYYDKDFNNEADTPDNFQSRRPNTSFCFLDIRSPGLGDTAMYLCATSRGQAYNSPLHFGNGTRLTVT.

This chain uses TRBV7-9 with TRBJ1-5; 8 bases align to TRBD1. This CDR3 region has 14 residues. V was clipped by 5 bases and J by 6 bases; unmatched bases: 6. Germline V CDR1 and CDR2: SEHNR, FQNEAQ (reference sequence). The CDR3 region has the DNA TGTGCCAGCAGCCCAGGACAGGGAAGTCAGCCCCAGCATTTT. Its translation: CASSPGQGSQPQHF.

This clone has just one count. The chain recombines TRBV28 with TRBJ1-3, with D possibly TRBD1 on 5 matching bases. This CDR3 has 14 amino acids. The germline gives CDR1 MDHEN, CDR2 SYDVKM. The V end was cut by 5 bases, the J end by 5 bases, with 13 bases between. CDR3 nucleotides: TGTGCCAGCAGTCCACCGGCAGGGCGAAACACCATATATTTT. Protein sequence: CASSPPAGRNTIYF.

CDR3 region: CASSKGQGCGEKLFF. The DNA of the CDR3 is TGTGCCAGCAGCAAAGGACAGGGGTGTGGAGAAAAACTGTTTTTT. V gene TRBV21-1 combines with J gene TRBJ1-4; TRBD1 was called by the table and not checked on the DNA. TRBV21-1 is given as a pseudogene. There are 15 residues in the CDR3.

The chain couples TRBV5-1 to TRBJ2-7, with D perhaps matching TRBD1 (6 bases). The CDR3 is made up of 14 amino acids. Trimming shortened V by 3 bases and J by 6 bases, and 16 bases separated the two germline ends. Germline assignment: CDR1 SGHRS and CDR2 YFSETQ. The CDR3 reads CASSSETGWLEQYF. The CDR3 DNA follows: TGCGCCAGCAGCTCAGAGACAGGATGGCTCGAGCAGTACTTC.

V and J are TRBV6-5 and TRBJ1-6, with 7 bases lining up with TRBD1. The CDR3 contains 14 residues. The germline gives CDR1 MNHEY, CDR2 SVGAGI. J gave up 3 bases and V 6 bases, and 2 bases lay outside the gene matches. CDR3 amino acids: CASRRTGYNSPLHF. The CDR3 DNA sequence: TGTGCCAGCAGAAGGACAGGCTATAATTCACCCCTCCACTTT.

This sequence joins TRBV20-1 and TRBJ1-5; the match to TRBD1 covers 7 bases. After removal of 6 bases from V and 4 bases from J, the junction contained 9 bases not matched to a gene. From germline, CDR1 is DFQATT and CDR2 SNEGSKA (reference sequence). This CDR3 has 14 residues. CDR3: CSASLDRANQPQHF. CDR3 nucleotide sequence: TGCAGTGCCAGTCTCGACAGGGCGAATCAGCCCCAGCATTTT.

This sequence joins TRBV2 and TRBJ2-3, with unresolved D. The CDR3 is made up of 14 amino acids. From germline, CDR1 is SNHLY and CDR2 FYNNEI. The ends were cut back, 4 bases at V and 4 bases at J, with 12 bases in the middle. CDR3 DNA: TGTGCCAGCAGTGGGACCCGGAGCGCAGATACGCAGTATTTT. Translating it yields CASSGTRSADTQYF.

The CDR3: CASSPGRSSYEQYF. CDR3 bases: TGTGCCAGCAGCCCCGGGCGGAGCTCCTACGAGCAGTACTTC. The chain recombines TRBV9 with TRBJ2-7, with D unresolved. Germline V gene data show CDR1 as SGDLS and CDR2 as YYNGEE. V was pared by 4 bases and J by 0 bases, with 11 bases between. The CDR3 spans 14 residues.

The chain uses TRBV29-1 and TRBJ2-2, with no clear D. This CDR3 contains 9 residues. Germline lookup yields CDR1 SQVTM and CDR2 ANQGSEA. This CDR3 reads CVRTGELFF. Here the CDR3 DNA reads TGCGTCCGCACCGGGGAGCTGTTTTTT.

The chain couples TRBV14 to TRBJ2-2, with D perhaps TRBD2 (6 bases). The germline V and J ends were trimmed by 3 bases and 1 base, with 12 bases remaining between them. The V gene's germline CDR1 is SGHDN and CDR2 FVKESK. The CDR3 spans 16 residues. The CDR3 is CASSQASAKNTGELFF. The CDR3 coding sequence is TGTGCCAGCAGCCAGGCTAGCGCAAAGAACACCGGGGAGCTGTTTTTT.

The V gene is TRBV28, the J gene TRBJ1-3, with 10 nucleotides matching TRBD1. The CDR3 has 16 amino acids. V gave up 5 bases and J gave up 2 bases; unmatched junction bases: 6. Germline V gene sequence: CDR1 MDHEN, CDR2 SYDVKM. CDR3 loop: CASSPRTGGPGNTIYF. CDR3 DNA sequence: TGTGCCAGCAGTCCTCGGACAGGGGGGCCTGGAAACACCATATATTTT. The complete variable domain, with remaining parts taken from reference TRBV28 and TRBJ1-3, reads DVKVTQSSRYLVKRTGEKVFLECVQDMDHENMFWYRQDPGLGLRLIYFSYDVKMKEKGDIPEGYSVSREKKERFSLILESASTNQTSMYLCASSPRTGGPGNTIYFGEGSWLTVV.

This chain connects TRBV6-4 to TRBJ1-3; a weak D match, TRBD1 (5 bases). The CDR3 has 17 amino acids. The ends were cut back, 6 bases at V and 0 bases at J, with 18 bases in the middle. Germline V gives CDR1 MRHNA, CDR2 SNTAGT. The CDR3 nucleotides are TGTGCCAGCAGCTCCGGGGACTCTAAGAGCTCTGGAAACACCATATATTTT. Its protein product is CASSSGDSKSSGNTIYF.

The CDR3 DNA follows: TGTGCCAGCAGCCGCGTGGTCCGTTCACCCCTCCACTTT. Amino acid sequence: CASSRVVRSPLHF. This chain links TRBV7-3 with TRBJ1-6, with D uncertain. Germline assignment: CDR1 SGHTA and CDR2 FQGTGA. The V end lost 5 bases, the J end lost 9 bases, and 11 bases lay between the germline ends. The CDR3 is 13 amino acids.

The V call is TRBV5-1, the J call TRBJ1-1; no firm D call. Germline-derived CDR1 and CDR2 are SGHRS and YFSETQ. There are 14 residues in the CDR3. V lost 1 base and J lost 4, with 11 bases in between. As DNA, the CDR3 is TGCGCCAGCAGCTTGTGGGGAGGTAGCACTGAAGCTTTCTTT. This codes for CASSLWGGSTEAFF.

The rearrangement links TRBV7-9 to TRBJ2-3; TRBD2 might be the D (6 bases). The length of the CDR3 is 15 residues. Germline CDR1 and CDR2: SEHNR and FQNEAQ (reference sequence). Trimming took off 3 bases at V and 2 bases at J, with 12 bases between the two ends. The chain's CDR3 is CASSFLRGYTDTQYF. In DNA, the CDR3 is TGTGCCAGCAGCTTCTTGCGGGGCTACACAGATACGCAGTATTTT.